This T cell receptor beta chain was identified in a study of blood T cell repertoires in COVID-19. Whole-study context: Nucleic acid was either cDNA or gDNA, and it came from T cells, B-cell-depleted T cells, or PBMCs.

Followed longitudinally, the Seattle patients had been enrolled during active infection. Germline CDR1 reads KGHSH; CDR2 reads LQKENI. This CDR3 is 13 amino acids long. V was cut by 0 bases and J by 5 bases, with 4 bases left in between. In the study's own analysis: Reference gene primer amplification in the assay estimated nucleated cell counts. Generated by immunoSEQ multiplex PCR, the TCRdb table keeps only in-frame clones and is missing some. That table furnishes V, J and clone size, whereas the DNA furnished D and trimming. The repertoire consists of a few hundred thousand clones, with around 90% occurring once and the leading ten covering 2.1%.

Source material: peripheral blood. The chain has TRBV18 and TRBJ2-2; no clear D gene. The TCR was taken from a woman aged 55 to 70 with COVID-19, enrolled during active disease. DNA for the CDR3: TGTGCCAGCTCACCACCGAGTACCGGGGAGCTGTTTTTT. Its translation is CASSPPSTGELFF.